One sample yielded the 29 T cell receptor beta chains listed below, sequenced in a study of T cell responses to AZD1222 COVID-19 vaccine. Clones were sequenced by immunoSEQ multiplex PCR, and TCRdb holds only the in-frame ones, with some missing. The sample contains some 190,000 clones, roughly 94% of which appear only once. Material: peripheral blood, obtained 28 days after the second dose of the MenACWY control vaccine. The receptors were sampled from an adult who received the MenACWY meningococcal vaccine as a control.

The genes are TRBV28 and TRBJ2-1, with 9 bases fitting TRBD2. The trim removed 2 bases at V and 7 bases at J, leaving 0 bases unmatched. The CDR3 runs 13 residues. CDR1 MDHEN and CDR2 SYDVKM come from the germline V gene. In DNA, the CDR3 is TGTGCCAGCAGTTTAACTAGCGGGAATGAGCAGTTCTTC. Its protein product is CASSLTSGNEQFF.

The chain uses TRBV2 and TRBJ1-6; 8 positions agree with TRBD1. Germline trimming cut 8 bases from V and 7 bases from J; bases unmatched to any gene: 1. This CDR3 has 12 residues. In germline, CDR1 is SNHLY, CDR2 FYNNEI. The CDR3 is CASRQGNSPLHF. For the CDR3, the DNA is TGTGCCAGCCGACAGGGGAATTCACCCCTCCACTTT.

The J gene is TRBJ2-1, the V gene TRBV5-1, with D perhaps TRBD2 (6 bases). Trimming removed 0 bases at V and 2 bases at J, with 9 bases between. This CDR3 contains 15 residues. Looked up from germline, CDR1 is SGHRS and CDR2 is YFSETQ. The CDR3 nucleotides read TGCGCCAGCAGCTTGGGGCGGGGAACCTACAATGAGCAGTTCTTC. Protein product: CASSLGRGTYNEQFF. The whole variable domain, remainder taken from reference TRBV5-1 and TRBJ2-1, is KAGVTQTPRYLIKTRGQQVTLSCSPISGHRSVSWYQQTPGQGLQFLFEYFSETQRNKGNFPGRFSGRQFSNSRSEMNVSTLELGDSALYLCASSLGRGTYNEQFFGPGTRLTVL.

This clone was seen once. The gene calls are TRBV5-5 and TRBJ2-1; D is ambiguous. This CDR3 has 15 amino acids. Per germline, CDR1 SGHKS and CDR2 YYEKEE (reference sequence). V lost 1 base and J lost 0, with 8 bases in between. The CDR3 sequence is CASSLSASSYNEQFF. CDR3 sequence (DNA): TGTGCCAGCAGCTTGTCCGCTAGCTCCTACAATGAGCAGTTCTTC. Based on the CDR3 plus reference TRBV5-5 and TRBJ2-1, the full variable domain is DAGVTQSPTHLIKTRGQQVTLRCSPISGHKSVSWYQQVLGQGPQFIFQYYEKEERGRGNFPDRFSARQFPNYSSELNVNALLLGDSALYLCASSLSASSYNEQFFGPGTRLTVL.

The rearrangement uses TRBV7-2 and TRBJ2-3, with a weak D call TRBD1 (5 bases). CDR3 length equals 16 residues. Germline CDR1 and CDR2: SGHTA and FQGNSA. V gave up 2 bases and J gave up 0 bases, with 12 bases separating them. CDR3: CASSLLRQSSTDTQYF. In DNA form, the CDR3 reads TGTGCCAGCAGCTTACTGCGACAGTCTAGCACAGATACGCAGTATTTT.

This chain connects TRBV28 to TRBJ1-4; no clear D gene. In germline, CDR1 is MDHEN, CDR2 SYDVKM. The CDR3 totals 12 residues. The V and J ends lost 6 bases and 8 bases respectively, with 10 bases between them. CDR3 sequence reads: CASSRGSEKLFF. In DNA, the CDR3 is TGTGCCAGCAGCAGAGGATCGGAAAAACTGTTTTTT.

The chain employs TRBV5-4 and TRBJ1-1; the D gene is possibly TRBD1 (5 bases). The CDR3 is made up of 12 amino acids. Germline V gene lookup returns CDR1 SGHNT and CDR2 YYREEE (reference sequence). With 4 bases removed from V and 8 bases from J, the gap between germline ends came to 12 bases. The CDR3 DNA sequence: TGTGCCAGCAGCCCTGAAGGGGCCGAAGCTTTCTTT. Protein product: CASSPEGAEAFF.

The chain couples TRBV6-1 to TRBJ1-5, with 8 bases identical to TRBD1. This CDR3 spans 15 amino acids. The germline V gene encodes CDR1 MNHNS and CDR2 SASEGT. V dropped 3 bases and J dropped 4; count of bases not matched to a gene: 5. CDR3 residues: CASSDQDRANQPQHF. The DNA of the CDR3 is TGTGCCAGCAGTGACCAGGACAGGGCAAATCAGCCCCAGCATTTT.

The rearrangement uses TRBV30 and TRBJ1-2; D ambiguous. Germline V gene sequence: CDR1 GTSNPN, CDR2 SVGIG (reference sequence). V lost 1 base and J lost 4, with 10 bases in between. The CDR3 consists of 13 residues. The CDR3 here is CAWSAARGYGYTF. As DNA, the CDR3 is TGTGCCTGGAGTGCAGCCCGGGGCTATGGCTACACCTTC.

The chain recombines TRBV6-1 with TRBJ1-4; D remains unclear. Germline V CDR1 and CDR2: MNHNS, SASEGT. The length of the CDR3 is 11 residues. Trimming removed 3 bases at V and 10 bases at J, with 6 bases between. This chain's CDR3 is CASSDRGKLFF. CDR3 coding DNA: TGTGCCAGCAGTGACCGTGGAAAACTGTTTTTT.

The gene calls are TRBV6-5 and TRBJ1-6; 7 bases map to TRBD1. Germline V CDR1 and CDR2: MNHEY, SVGAGI. The CDR3 is 15 residues long. The V and J ends lost 5 bases and 9 bases, in that order; junction bases with no gene match: 10. The CDR3 DNA reads as TGTGCCAGCAGTACCCGGGACAGTGGGCCTTCACCCCTCCACTTT. It encodes CASSTRDSGPSPLHF.

This rearrangement joins TRBV9 to TRBJ2-5; possibly TRBD2 for D (5 bases). V gave up 5 bases and J gave up 1 base, with 15 bases separating them. Looked up from germline, CDR1 is SGDLS and CDR2 is YYNGEE. The CDR3 consists of 15 residues. CDR3 DNA: TGTGCCAGCAGTCTCGGCGGGTTGAGCCAAGAGACCCAGTACTTC. The encoded protein is CASSLGGLSQETQYF.

The chain is built from TRBV7-2 and TRBJ1-4, with 10 bases that match TRBD1. There are 16 residues in the CDR3. The V gene's germline CDR1 is SGHTA and CDR2 FQGNSA. With 5 bases clipped from V and 3 bases from J, the junction kept 6 bases outside the gene matches. As DNA, the CDR3 is TGTGCCAGCAGCATCCGGGACAGGGGACCTAATGAAAAACTGTTTTTT. This sequence encodes CASSIRDRGPNEKLFF. Filled out from reference TRBV7-2 and TRBJ1-4, the complete variable domain reads GAGVSQSPSNKVTEKGKDVELRCDPISGHTALYWYRQSLGQGLEFLIYFQGNSAPDKSGLPSDRFSAERTGGSVSTLTIQRTQQEDSAVYLCASSIRDRGPNEKLFFGSGTQLSVL.

The V call is TRBV2, the J call TRBJ2-7; no firm D call. CDR3 length: 15 residues. CDR1 and CDR2 (germline): SNHLY, FYNNEI. V was pared by 2 bases and J by 0 bases, with 11 bases between. CDR3 DNA sequence: TGTGCCAGCAGTGAACAAGGATTGCCCTCCTACGAGCAGTACTTC. Amino acid sequence: CASSEQGLPSYEQYF.

The chain combines TRBV7-3 with TRBJ1-1; 10 bases agree with TRBD1. Germline V gene data show CDR1 as SGHTA and CDR2 as FQGTGA. The CDR3 covers 15 residues. V trimming: 5 bases; J trimming: 2 bases; junction bases outside the gene matches: 5. The CDR3 spells CASSTGTGVNTEAFF. The CDR3 DNA is TGTGCCAGCAGCACTGGGACAGGGGTTAACACTGAAGCTTTCTTT.

The chain uses TRBV28 and TRBJ2-1; TRBD2 agrees at 9 bases. J gave up 2 bases and V 6 bases, and 17 bases lay outside the gene matches. The V gene's germline CDR1 is MDHEN and CDR2 SYDVKM. This CDR3 is 19 amino acids long. CDR3 in DNA: TGTGCCAGCAGCTCCCCCGGGGCGGGGGGGCTAGGGACCTACAATGAGCAGTTCTTC. This translates into CASSSPGAGGLGTYNEQFF.

The chain carries TRBV28 and TRBJ1-4; D call uncertain. The CDR3 has 15 residues. V was shortened by 4 bases and J by 0 bases, with 9 bases between the two germline ends. CDR1 is MDHEN and CDR2 is SYDVKM in the germline V gene. The CDR3 DNA is TGTGCCAGCAGTTCGACGGCTTCAACTAATGAAAAACTGTTTTTT. Its protein is CASSSTASTNEKLFF.

This chain uses TRBV6-5 with TRBJ1-2; TRBD1 agrees at 11 bases. V shed 7 bases and J 6 bases; nucleotides not matched to a gene: 4. CDR1 is MNHEY and CDR2 is SVGAGI in the germline V gene. This CDR3 spans 13 amino acids. CDR3 DNA: TGTGCCAGCAACGGGGACAGGGGGAATGGCTACACCTTC. This gives the protein CASNGDRGNGYTF.

The rearrangement uses TRBV7-8 and TRBJ2-7, with 13 bases aligning to TRBD2. There are 15 residues in the CDR3. V was pared by 5 bases and J by 6 bases, with 7 bases of the junction left unmatched. CDR1 and CDR2 from the germline V gene are SGHVS and FQNEAQ. The CDR3 DNA reads TGTGCCAGCAGCGAGGGACTAGCGGGACTAGGCGAGCAGTACTTC. This translates into CASSEGLAGLGEQYF.

This sequence joins TRBV19 and TRBJ1-2, with D possibly matching TRBD1 (6 bases). Per the germline V gene, CDR1 is LNHDA and CDR2 is SQIVND (reference sequence). The CDR3 is made up of 14 amino acids. Trimming removed 2 bases at V and 3 bases at J, with 10 bases between. The CDR3 region is CASSINRVDYGYTF. CDR3 coding DNA: TGTGCCAGTAGTATAAACAGGGTGGACTATGGCTACACCTTC.

V usage is TRBV30 and J usage is TRBJ1-5; a possible D gene is TRBD1 (6 bases). The CDR3 sequence is 14 residues long. The V end lost 0 bases, the J end lost 6 bases, and 12 bases lay between the germline ends. CDR1 and CDR2 (germline): GTSNPN, SVGIG (reference sequence). The CDR3 DNA follows: TGTGCCTGGAGTGTAAGCAGGGGCAGTCAGCCCCAGCATTTT. Translated: CAWSVSRGSQPQHF.

This clone was observed once. The chain is built from TRBV2 and TRBJ2-7; D gene uncertain. The CDR3 is made up of 15 amino acids. Trimming took off 4 bases at V and 0 bases at J, with 13 bases between the two ends. From germline, CDR1 is SNHLY and CDR2 FYNNEI. The CDR3 bases are TGTGCCAGCAGTGTGGCAGAACCCAGCTCCTACGAGCAGTACTTC. Protein: CASSVAEPSSYEQYF.

This chain joins TRBV7-9 and TRBJ2-7; 9 positions match TRBD1. The CDR3 has 14 residues. Germline trimming cut 5 bases from V and 0 bases from J; bases unmatched to any gene: 2. CDR1 and CDR2 from the germline V gene are SEHNR and FQNEAQ (reference sequence). CDR3 sequence (DNA): TGTGCCAGCAGCGCGGGACAGGGCTCCTACGAGCAGTACTTC. Translating it yields CASSAGQGSYEQYF.

J is TRBJ1-1 and V is TRBV2, with 11 bases lining up with TRBD1. Germline values: CDR1 SNHLY, CDR2 FYNNEI. CDR3 length: 13 residues. V lost 5 bases, J lost 13 bases, and 9 bases stayed unmatched. The CDR3 reads CASSSGTGGGGFF. CDR3 nucleotide sequence: TGTGCCAGCAGTTCCGGGACAGGGGGTGGAGGTTTCTTT.

V gene TRBV6-5 combines with J gene TRBJ1-5; D possibly corresponds to TRBD1 (5 bases). The CDR3 spans 14 residues. Germline V gene sequence: CDR1 MNHEY, CDR2 SVGAGI. Trimming shortened V by 7 bases and J by 9 bases, and 19 bases separated the two germline ends. The CDR3 protein is CASNGGAGRGPQHF. DNA for the CDR3: TGTGCCAGCAACGGCGGGGCCGGCCGAGGGCCCCAGCATTTT.

V gene TRBV27 combines with J gene TRBJ1-1, with TRBD1 matching 7 bases. The germline V gene encodes CDR1 MNHEY and CDR2 SMNVEV (reference sequence). This CDR3 contains 15 residues. The V segment lost 6 bases and the J segment 0 bases; nucleotides outside the gene matches: 7. CDR3 amino acids: CASSLRQGVNTEAFF. As DNA, the CDR3 is TGTGCCAGCAGCCTACGGCAGGGGGTGAACACTGAAGCTTTCTTT.

J is TRBJ2-3 and V is TRBV5-3, with 7 bases matching TRBD2. TRBV5-3 is placed among ORFs of uncertain function. J was trimmed by 8 bases and V by 0 bases; bases with no gene match: 6. The CDR3 length is 14 residues. The CDR3 region has the DNA TGTGCCAGAAGCTTGGCGGGGGGTTGGGGTACGCAGTATTTT. Its translation is CARSLAGGWGTQYF.

CDR3 DNA sequence: TGTGCCAGCAGTTCCGACAGCTACTATGGCTACACCTTC. It encodes CASSSDSYYGYTF. This rearrangement joins TRBV12-3 or TRBV12-4 to TRBJ1-2; possible D gene TRBD1, 5 bases. CDR3 length equals 13 residues. V was trimmed by 4 bases and J by 3 bases, leaving 9 bases between them.

This clone has a single count. The V call is TRBV5-4, the J call TRBJ1-5, with D unresolved. This CDR3 spans 13 amino acids. CDR1 SGHNT and CDR2 YYREEE come from the germline V gene (reference sequence). V shed 9 bases and J shed 5 bases, with 15 bases lying between them. CDR3 amino acids: CATGEGRDQPQHF. The DNA for the CDR3 is TGTGCCACCGGCGAGGGAAGGGATCAGCCCCAGCATTTT.